These T cell receptor beta chains were read from a single sample in a study of blood T cell repertoires in COVID-19. Profiled with immunoSEQ multiplex PCR; TCRdb holds only in-frame clones, not every one. The table records 140,000 to 150,000 clones, roughly 79% of them present only once. The sample taken for sequencing was peripheral blood. The receptors originated from a human donor in a cohort sampled during active COVID-19. The CDR3 runs from the conserved cysteine through the conserved F or W. The order of the fields is clone size, V gene, J gene, D gene, CDR3 protein, CDR3 DNA. D genes are given only for firm matches. The size of a clone is reported for some rows only, either as once, few or many, or as a class for expanded clones.

-	TRBV3-1/TRBV3-2	TRBJ2-7	-	CASSQDWELGEQYF	TGTGCCAGCAGCCAAGACTGGGAGCTTGGCGAGCAGTACTTC
-	TRBV24-1	TRBJ2-5	-	CATSASTTETQYF	TGTGCCACCAGTGCTTCGACAACAGAGACCCAGTACTTC
-	TRBV6-2/TRBV6-3	TRBJ2-1	TRBD2	CASSSNSGSRGNEQFF	TGTGCCAGCAGCAGCAATAGCGGGAGTAGAGGAAATGAGCAGTTCTTC
-	TRBV20-1	TRBJ2-2	-	CSASHRRRTNTGELFF	TGCAGTGCTAGTCACAGGAGAAGAACGAACACCGGGGAGCTGTTTTTT
-	TRBV6-5	TRBJ2-3	TRBD2	CASSYSTSTDTQYF	TGTGCCAGCAGTTACTCGACTAGCACCGATACGCAGTATTTT
-	TRBV6-6	TRBJ1-2	TRBD1	CASSTTGLSGYTF	TGTGCCAGCAGTACGACAGGGCTCTCTGGCTACACCTTC
-	TRBV19	TRBJ2-2	-	CASNDGNTGELFF	TGTGCCAGTAACGACGGGAATACCGGGGAGCTGTTTTTT
few	TRBV7-2	TRBJ2-3	TRBD1	CASSLQDRGAQYF	TGTGCCAGCAGCCTCCAGGACAGGGGGGCGCAGTATTTT
once	TRBV12-3/TRBV12-4	TRBJ1-2	-	CASRQNYGYTF	TGTGCCAGTAGACAAAACTATGGCTACACCTTC
-	TRBV18	TRBJ2-1	-	CASSPGGGLNEQFF	TGTGCCAGCTCACCAGGGGGCGGGTTGAATGAGCAGTTCTTC
-	TRBV5-1	TRBJ2-7	-	CASSLGGNSGINEQYF	TGCGCCAGCAGCTTGGGGGGTAATAGCGGAATAAACGAGCAGTACTTC